A single sample is the source of the 13 T cell receptor beta chains below, sequenced in a study of blood T cell repertoires in COVID-19. Clones were read by immunoSEQ multiplex PCR, and TCRdb kept only the in-frame ones, dropping some. This sample yields approximately 220,000 clones, of which about 80% are seen a single time; approximately 4.9% belongs to the top ten. The specimen sequenced was PBMCs or T cells enriched from blood (not recorded which). The receptors were gathered from a woman aged 50 to 60 who had been exposed to COVID-19.

The chain joins TRBV5-1 to TRBJ2-3; 12 bases align to TRBD2. J lost 2 bases, V lost 3 bases, and 4 bases had no gene match. The CDR3 length is 16 residues. From germline, CDR1 is SGHRS and CDR2 YFSETQ. CDR3 residues: CASSWGLAGPTDTQYF. For the CDR3, the DNA is TGCGCCAGCAGCTGGGGACTAGCGGGCCCCACAGATACGCAGTATTTT.

The chain is built from TRBV15 and TRBJ1-5; D unresolved. CDR3 length equals 15 residues. V was trimmed by 0 bases and J by 5 bases, leaving 11 bases between them. Germline V gene lookup returns CDR1 LNHNV and CDR2 YYDKDF (reference sequence). The DNA for the CDR3 is TGTGCCACCAGCAGAGATAGAGGGAAATATCAGCCCCAGCATTTT. Residues: CATSRDRGKYQPQHF.

The chain employs TRBV5-1 and TRBJ2-2; 7 positions agree with TRBD1. V lost 4 bases, J lost 5 bases, and 8 bases stayed unmatched. CDR1 and CDR2 from the germline V gene are SGHRS and YFSETQ. The CDR3 runs to 15 residues. This CDR3 is CASSPRQGGTGELFF. The CDR3, as DNA: TGCGCCAGCAGCCCTCGACAGGGTGGGACCGGGGAGCTGTTTTTT.

This clone turned up a few times. The CDR3 is CASSSSGANEKLFF. The CDR3 region has the DNA TGTGCCAGCAGCTCTTCAGGGGCCAATGAAAAACTGTTTTTT. V gene TRBV7-2 combines with J gene TRBJ1-4; D perhaps matches TRBD1 (6 bases). Germline assignment: CDR1 SGHTA and CDR2 FQGNSA. Trimming left V 4 bases short and J 5 bases short, with 11 bases between. The CDR3 extends over 14 amino acids. Supplemented by reference TRBV7-2 and TRBJ1-4, the full variable domain reads GAGVSQSPSNKVTEKGKDVELRCDPISGHTALYWYRQSLGQGLEFLIYFQGNSAPDKSGLPSDRFSAERTGGSVSTLTIQRTQQEDSAVYLCASSSSGANEKLFFGSGTQLSVL.

The chain carries TRBV12-5 and TRBJ2-7, with 7 bases that match TRBD2. CDR1 and CDR2 from the germline V gene are LGHNT and FRNRAP. Germline trimming cut 6 bases from V and 2 bases from J; bases unmatched to any gene: 4. This CDR3 is 13 amino acids long. CDR3 sequence reads: CASGGGYAYEQYF. The DNA for the CDR3 is TGTGCTAGTGGGGGAGGGTACGCCTACGAGCAGTACTTC.

The V and J genes are TRBV29-1 and TRBJ1-1, with 8 bases fitting TRBD1. Per germline, CDR1 SQVTM and CDR2 ANQGSEA. The CDR3 consists of 14 residues. The junction had 7 bases not matched to a gene; V was cut back by 4 bases and J by 3 bases. CDR3 protein: CSVVKRDRYTEAFF. CDR3 nucleotide sequence: TGCAGCGTTGTAAAAAGGGACAGGTACACTGAAGCTTTCTTT.

The rearrangement joins TRBV7-9 to TRBJ1-2; a weak D match, TRBD1 (6 bases). Germline V gives CDR1 SEHNR, CDR2 FQNEAQ (reference sequence). The CDR3 covers 13 residues. CDR3 nucleotides: TGTGGCTGGGGGGGCAGGTACGACTATGGCTACACCTTC. Its translation is CGWGGRYDYGYTF.

This sequence joins TRBV5-1 and TRBJ2-1, with 16 positions matching TRBD2. The junction had 7 bases not matched to a gene; V was cut back by 0 bases and J by 10 bases. Per the germline V gene, CDR1 is SGHRS and CDR2 is YFSETQ. The CDR3 is made up of 17 amino acids. CDR3 residues: CASSLVGTSGGAGEQFF. CDR3 in DNA: TGCGCCAGCAGCTTGGTTGGGACTAGCGGGGGGGCCGGAGAGCAGTTCTTC. Full variable domain (rest looked up from reference TRBV5-1 and TRBJ2-1): KAGVTQTPRYLIKTRGQQVTLSCSPISGHRSVSWYQQTPGQGLQFLFEYFSETQRNKGNFPGRFSGRQFSNSRSEMNVSTLELGDSALYLCASSLVGTSGGAGEQFFGPGTRLTVL.

Here the CDR3 reads CASSPRQGYEQYF. The DNA for the CDR3 is TGCGCCAGCAGCCCTAGACAGGGCTACGAGCAGTACTTC. V and J are TRBV5-1 and TRBJ2-7, with 7 nucleotides matching TRBD1. This CDR3 is 13 amino acids long. Looked up from germline, CDR1 is SGHRS and CDR2 is YFSETQ. V lost 4 bases and J lost 3; bases outside the gene matches: 4.

The chain is built from TRBV18 and TRBJ1-3; maybe TRBD1 (6 bases). With 1 base removed from V and 2 bases from J, the gap between germline ends came to 15 bases. Germline V gene data show CDR1 as KGHSH and CDR2 as LQKENI. This CDR3 comprises 17 residues. The CDR3 region has the DNA TGTGCCAGCTCACCACTATCAGGGGTGATGGCTGGAAACACCATATATTTT. Translation gives CASSPLSGVMAGNTIYF. The full variable domain, in which reference TRBV18 and TRBJ1-3 provide the parts outside the CDR3, is NAGVMQNPRHLVRRRGQEARLRCSPMKGHSHVYWYRQLPEEGLKFMVYLQKENIIDESGMPKERFSAEFPKEGPSILRIQQVVRGDSAAYFCASSPLSGVMAGNTIYFGEGSWLTVV.

This chain connects TRBV29-1 to TRBJ1-4; D is possibly TRBD1 (5 bases). CDR3 length: 12 residues. Germline lookup yields CDR1 SQVTM and CDR2 ANQGSEA. The V and J ends lost 7 bases and 7 bases respectively, with 13 bases between them. The CDR3 DNA is TGCAGCGGGAGTGGGAGGGGTGAAAAACTGTTTTTT. It yields the protein CSGSGRGEKLFF.

This clone was recorded only once. This sequence joins TRBV21-1 and TRBJ2-3; the table's D call of TRBD2 was not tested on the DNA. TRBV21-1 is recorded as a pseudogene. The length of the CDR3 is 16 residues. CDR3 sequence (DNA): TGTGCCAGCAGCAAACTCAGCGGGGGGCACACAGATACGCAGTATTTT. Its translation: CASSKLSGGHTDTQYF.

The V and J genes are TRBV2 and TRBJ2-2; D remains unclear. The ends were cut back, 4 bases at V and 1 base at J, with 7 bases in the middle. Germline CDR1 SNHLY, CDR2 FYNNEI. This CDR3 has 14 amino acids. The CDR3 region is CASSGLENTGELFF. The CDR3 DNA reads TGTGCCAGCAGTGGTTTAGAGAACACCGGGGAGCTGTTTTTT. Using reference TRBV2 and TRBJ2-2 for the parts outside the CDR3, the full variable domain is EPEVTQTPSHQVTQMGQEVILRCVPISNHLYFYWYRQILGQKVEFLVSFYNNEISEKSEIFDDQFSVERPDGSNFTLKIRSTKLEDSAMYFCASSGLENTGELFFGEGSRLTVL.